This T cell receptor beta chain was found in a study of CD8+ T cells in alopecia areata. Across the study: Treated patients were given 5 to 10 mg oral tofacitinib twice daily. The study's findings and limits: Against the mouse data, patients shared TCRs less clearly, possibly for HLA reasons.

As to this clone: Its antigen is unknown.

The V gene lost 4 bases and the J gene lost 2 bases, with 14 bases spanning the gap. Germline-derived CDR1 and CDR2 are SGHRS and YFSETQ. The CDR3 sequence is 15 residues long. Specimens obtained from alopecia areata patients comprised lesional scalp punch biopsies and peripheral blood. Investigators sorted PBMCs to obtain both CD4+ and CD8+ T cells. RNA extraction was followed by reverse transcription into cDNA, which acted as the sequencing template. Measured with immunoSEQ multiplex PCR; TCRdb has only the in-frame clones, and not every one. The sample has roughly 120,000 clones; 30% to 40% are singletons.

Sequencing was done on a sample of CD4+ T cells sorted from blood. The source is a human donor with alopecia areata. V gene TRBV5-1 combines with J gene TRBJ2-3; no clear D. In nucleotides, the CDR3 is TGCGCCAGCAGCCCCACGGTCCTGTACACAGATACGCAGTATTTT. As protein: CASSPTVLYTDTQYF.